This is a list of T cell receptor beta chains from one sample in a study of blood T cells in healthy people across ages. MiXCR, run by TCRdb on the 5' RACE reads, gives a single entry per CDR3 protein. The table shows 600,000 to 850,000 distinct CDR3 sequences, with roughly two fifths occurring only once. Sequenced material: blood. The source of these receptors is a woman aged 55-69 years in good health. Both conserved end residues are part of each CDR3. A D gene is named only where the DNA matches it firmly. Size tells how often a clone was seen (once, few, many) or the class of an expanded clone, and some rows leave it out.

clone_size	v_call	j_call	d_call	cdr3_aa	cdr3_nt
.	TRBV24-1	TRBJ1-5	.	CATSEGSSNQPQHF	TGTGCCACCAGTGAAGGGTCCAGCAATCAGCCCCAGCATTTT
few	TRBV4-3	TRBJ2-6	TRBD2	CASSQDGRAMSSGANVLTF	TGCGCCAGCAGCCAAGATGGGAGGGCAATGAGCTCTGGGGCCAACGTCCTGACTTTC
.	TRBV7-3	TRBJ2-1	TRBD1	CASSPMTGNEQFF	TGTGCCAGCAGCCCAATGACAGGGAATGAGCAGTTCTTC
.	TRBV20-1	TRBJ2-3	.	CSARAGTSLRDTQYF	TGCAGTGCTAGAGCCGGGACTTCCTTGAGAGATACGCAGTATTTT
few	TRBV10-3	TRBJ2-1	TRBD2	CAIRDALAGGPGEQFF	TGTGCCATCAGAGACGCCCTAGCGGGGGGACCGGGTGAGCAGTTCTTC
.	TRBV7-9	TRBJ1-2	.	CASSFLSGGYTF	TGTGCCAGCAGCTTCCTATCGGGAGGCTACACCTTC
many	TRBV5-1	TRBJ2-1	.	CASSLAGSNEQFF	TGCGCCAGCAGCTTGGCAGGGTCCAATGAGCAGTTCTTC
.	TRBV20-1	TRBJ1-2	TRBD1	CSAPDRTSYGYTF	TGCAGTGCTCCGGACAGGACCAGCTATGGCTACACCTTC
.	TRBV5-5	TRBJ2-7	.	CASSLGAEYEQYF	TGTGCCAGCAGCCTGGGGGCGGAGTACGAGCAGTACTTC
few	TRBV28	TRBJ2-7	.	CASSFLVNYEQYF	TGTGCCAGCAGTTTTCTGGTTAACTACGAGCAGTACTTC
.	TRBV7-2	TRBJ2-7	.	CASSVDRYEQYF	TGTGCCAGCAGCGTGGACCGCTACGAGCAGTACTTC
.	TRBV2	TRBJ1-5	TRBD1	CASSDWDRSNQPQHF	TGTGCCAGCAGTGATTGGGACAGGAGCAATCAGCCCCAGCATTTT
few	TRBV25-1	TRBJ2-7	TRBD2	CASSLRTSGYEQYF	TGTGCCAGCAGCCTACGGACTAGCGGCTACGAGCAGTACTTC
.	TRBV27	TRBJ1-5	.	CASRTGGRNQPQHF	TGTGCCAGCAGAACAGGAGGGCGAAATCAGCCCCAGCATTTT
.	TRBV25-1	TRBJ2-1	.	CASSDGVGGRSHNEQFF	TGTGCCAGCAGTGACGGAGTCGGGGGTAGGTCCCACAATGAGCAGTTCTTC
few	TRBV6-4	TRBJ2-3	TRBD1	CASNRIPGGEVADTQYF	TGTGCCAGCAATAGGATTCCAGGGGGCGAGGTTGCAGATACGCAGTATTTT